One and the same sample provided the 5 T cell receptor beta chains below, sequenced in a study of blood T cell repertoires in COVID-19. Repertoires were generated with immunoSEQ multiplex PCR, while TCRdb's copy carries only in-frame clones and drops some. The table includes about 300,000 clones, roughly 89% detected once. Sequencing was carried out using PBMCs or T cells enriched from blood (not recorded which). All receptors come from a woman between 18 and 29 years old with acute COVID-19.

CDR3 in DNA: TGTGCCAGCAGCACCCTAATAATGCCCGCCGAGCAGTACTTC. This encodes CASSTLIMPAEQYF. This sequence joins TRBV11-3 and TRBJ2-7; no reliable D call. Between the trimmed V and J ends, which lost 5 bases and 6 bases, there was a span of 17 bases. Looked up from germline, CDR1 is SGHNT and CDR2 is YENEEA. CDR3 size: 14 residues. Looking up the rest from reference TRBV11-3 and TRBJ2-7 gives the full variable domain: EAGVVQSPRYKIIEKKQPVAFWCNPISGHNTLYWYLQNLGQGPELLIRYENEEAVDDSQLPKDRFSAERLKGVDSTLKIQPAELGDSAVYLCASSTLIMPAEQYFGPGTRLTVT.

The chain links TRBV4-1 to TRBJ1-1, with TRBD1 identical over 7 bases. Germline loops: CDR1 MGHRA, CDR2 YSYEKL. The CDR3 consists of 16 residues. Losses at the gene ends were 1 base for V and 3 bases for J; bases not matched to a gene: 8. CDR3 residues: CASSQVLVQGDTEAFF. CDR3 DNA sequence: TGCGCCAGCAGCCAAGTTCTCGTCCAGGGGGACACTGAAGCTTTCTTT.

CDR3 sequence reads: CATSDGGGHTDTQYF. CDR3 sequence (DNA): TGTGCCACCAGTGATGGGGGCGGACACACAGATACGCAGTATTTT. V is TRBV24-1 and J is TRBJ2-3, with D possibly matching TRBD1 (6 bases). This CDR3 is 15 amino acids long. Trimming left V 3 bases short and J 2 bases short, with 11 bases between. Germline-derived CDR1 and CDR2 are KGHDR and SFDVKD.

This clone showed up just a few times. V usage is TRBV7-2 and J usage is TRBJ1-3; D might be TRBD1 (6 bases). The length of the CDR3 is 16 residues. The V gene's germline CDR1 is SGHTA and CDR2 FQGNSA. V lost 5 bases and J lost 0, with 14 bases in between. The CDR3: CASSREGVSSGNTIYF. The DNA of the CDR3 is TGTGCCAGCAGCCGTGAGGGGGTTAGCTCTGGAAACACCATATATTTT.

This clone came up once. V usage is TRBV5-5 and J usage is TRBJ1-6; 10 bases align to TRBD1. The CDR3 spans 16 residues. V gave up 2 bases and J gave up 10 bases; unmatched junction bases: 9. Per germline, CDR1 SGHKS and CDR2 YYEKEE (reference sequence). The CDR3 bases are TGTGCCAGCAGCTTCCACGGTGGGGACAGGGGCTCACCCCTCCACTTT. Translation: CASSFHGGDRGSPLHF.